This T cell receptor (beta chain) was obtained from a study of vaccination and CD4 T cells after COVID-19. Whole-study context: In the convalescent group, nasal swab PCR was SARS-CoV-2 positive; under 10 cases were mild and one severe. Median time from second vaccine dose to sampling was about 70 days (14 to 241). Convalescent cases consisted of six males and four females, of whom two were Hispanic. Both day-14 and day-161-to-241 post-vaccine samples exist for a few convalescent patients.

Time point described: late sampling 161 to 241 days after vaccination in a few convalescent patients. Using its own MiXCR run on the PCR reads, TCRdb lists one record per CDR3 protein. This sample has 25,000 to 35,000 distinct CDR3 sequences, with 49% found just once. The input for sequencing was CD4+ T cells from blood, taken about 7 months after SARS-CoV-2 vaccination. The sequence derives from a human donor who had recovered from COVID-19.

CDR3 amino acids: CATSSARGPSDTQYF. CDR3 DNA: TGTGCCACCAGCTCCGCCCGGGGCCCCTCGGATACGCAGTATTTT. The chain uses TRBV15 and TRBJ2-3, with D perhaps TRBD1 or TRBD2 (5 bases each). CDR1 and CDR2 (germline): LNHNV, YYDKDF (reference sequence). Trimming stripped 5 bases from V and 6 bases from J, with 18 bases between. This CDR3 comprises 15 residues.